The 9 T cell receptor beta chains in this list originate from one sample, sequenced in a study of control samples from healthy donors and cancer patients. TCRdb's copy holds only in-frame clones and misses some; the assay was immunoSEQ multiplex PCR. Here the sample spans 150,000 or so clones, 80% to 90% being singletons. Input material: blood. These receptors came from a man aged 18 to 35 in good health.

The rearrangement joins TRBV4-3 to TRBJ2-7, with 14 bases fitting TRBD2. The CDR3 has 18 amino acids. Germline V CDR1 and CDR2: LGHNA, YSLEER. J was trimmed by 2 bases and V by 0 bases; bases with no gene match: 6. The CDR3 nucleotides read TGCGCCAGCAGCCAAGACAGGACTAGCGGGGGGCCCACCTACGAGCAGTACTTC. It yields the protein CASSQDRTSGGPTYEQYF.

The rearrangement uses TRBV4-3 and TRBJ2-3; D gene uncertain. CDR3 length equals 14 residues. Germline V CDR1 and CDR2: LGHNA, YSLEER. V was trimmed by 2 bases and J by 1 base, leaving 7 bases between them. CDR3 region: CASSQHRGTDTQYF. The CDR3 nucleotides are TGCGCCAGCAGCCAACACAGAGGCACAGATACGCAGTATTTT.

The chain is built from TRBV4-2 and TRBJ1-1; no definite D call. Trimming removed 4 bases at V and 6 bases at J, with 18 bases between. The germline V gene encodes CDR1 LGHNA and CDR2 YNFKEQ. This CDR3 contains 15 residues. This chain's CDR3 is CASSLATGKNSEAFF. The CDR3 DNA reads TGTGCCAGCAGCCTTGCGACGGGCAAAAACTCTGAAGCTTTCTTT.

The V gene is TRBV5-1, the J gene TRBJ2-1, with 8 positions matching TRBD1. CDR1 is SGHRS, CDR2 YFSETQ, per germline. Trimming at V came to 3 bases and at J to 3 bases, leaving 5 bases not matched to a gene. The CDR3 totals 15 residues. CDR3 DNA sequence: TGCGCCAGCAGCTCCCGACAGGGGTTCTACAATGAGCAGTTCTTC. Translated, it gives CASSSRQGFYNEQFF.

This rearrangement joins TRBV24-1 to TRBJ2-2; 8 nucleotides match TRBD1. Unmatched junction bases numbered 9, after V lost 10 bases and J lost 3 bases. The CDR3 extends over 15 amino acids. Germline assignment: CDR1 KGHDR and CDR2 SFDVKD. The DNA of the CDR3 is TGTGCCACTGAATCCGGGACAGGATACACCGGGGAGCTGTTTTTT. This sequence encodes CATESGTGYTGELFF.

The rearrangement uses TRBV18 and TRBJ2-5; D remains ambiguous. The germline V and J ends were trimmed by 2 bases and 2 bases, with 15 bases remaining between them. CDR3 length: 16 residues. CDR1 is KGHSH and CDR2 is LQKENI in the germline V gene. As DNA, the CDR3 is TGTGCCAGCTCACCATCCGCACGGATTACACAAGAGACCCAGTACTTC. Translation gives CASSPSARITQETQYF.

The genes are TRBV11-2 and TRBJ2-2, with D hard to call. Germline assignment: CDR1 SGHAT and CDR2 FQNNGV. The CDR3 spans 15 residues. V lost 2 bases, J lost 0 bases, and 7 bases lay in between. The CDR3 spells CASSLHGANTGELFF. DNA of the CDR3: TGTGCCAGCAGCTTACATGGGGCGAACACCGGGGAGCTGTTTTTT. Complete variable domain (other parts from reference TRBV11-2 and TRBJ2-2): EAGVAQSPRYKIIEKRQSVAFWCNPISGHATLYWYQQILGQGPKLLIQFQNNGVVDDSQLPKDRFSAERLKGVDSTLKIQPAKLEDSAVYLCASSLHGANTGELFFGEGSRLTVL.

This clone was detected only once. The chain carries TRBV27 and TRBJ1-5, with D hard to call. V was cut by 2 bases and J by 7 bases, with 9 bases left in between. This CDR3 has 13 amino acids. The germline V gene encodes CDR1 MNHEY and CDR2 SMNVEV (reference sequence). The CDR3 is CASSLGKGQPQHF. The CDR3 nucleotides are TGTGCCAGCAGTTTAGGTAAGGGACAGCCCCAGCATTTT.

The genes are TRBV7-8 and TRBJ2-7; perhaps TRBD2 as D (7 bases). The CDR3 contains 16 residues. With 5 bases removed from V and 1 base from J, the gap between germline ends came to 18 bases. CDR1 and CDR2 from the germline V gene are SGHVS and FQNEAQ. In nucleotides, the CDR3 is TGTGCCAGCAGCCCGAGGGGGGGGGAGTGGTCCTACGAGCAGTACTTC. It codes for CASSPRGGEWSYEQYF.